These 9 T cell receptor beta chains were all obtained from the same sample, sequenced in a study of blood T cell repertoires in COVID-19. Data came from immunoSEQ multiplex PCR; TCRdb stores just in-frame clones and leaves some out. The table includes roughly 130,000 clones, approximately 88% detected once. Sequencing used peripheral blood. Receptor source: a man between 60 and 75 years old with active or convalescent COVID-19.

CDR3 residues: CASSRQAGGGDTGELFF. The CDR3 coding sequence is TGCGCCAGCAGCCGACAAGCTGGAGGGGGCGACACCGGGGAGCTGTTTTTT. This rearrangement joins TRBV4-3 to TRBJ2-2, with D perhaps TRBD1 (7 bases). Germline V gene data show CDR1 as LGHNA and CDR2 as YSLEER. V dropped 4 bases and J dropped 3 bases, with 18 bases sitting between them. The CDR3 sequence is 17 residues long.

The chain carries TRBV4-3 and TRBJ1-4; D call uncertain. The germline V gene encodes CDR1 LGHNA and CDR2 YSLEER. The CDR3 is 13 amino acids. Between the trimmed V and J ends, which lost 4 bases and 10 bases, there was a span of 13 bases. CDR3 residues: CASSPPGRGKLFF. The CDR3 DNA reads TGCGCCAGCAGCCCGCCCGGCCGGGGAAAACTGTTTTTT.

V usage is TRBV27 and J usage is TRBJ2-7, with 9 bases identical to TRBD2. This CDR3 region has 15 residues. The germline V gene has CDR1 MNHEY and CDR2 SMNVEV (reference sequence). The V segment lost 2 bases and the J segment 3 bases; nucleotides outside the gene matches: 5. The CDR3, as DNA: TGTGCCAGCAGTTTAATCGCGGGAGGGGGCTACGAGCAGTACTTC. Translation: CASSLIAGGGYEQYF.

The CDR3 coding sequence is TGTGCCAGCAGCCTAACTAGCGGGAGGTACAATGAGCAGTTCTTC. Its protein is CASSLTSGRYNEQFF. This rearrangement joins TRBV5-4 to TRBJ2-1, with 12 bases matching TRBD2. This CDR3 comprises 15 residues. In germline, CDR1 is SGHNT, CDR2 YYREEE (reference sequence). V was pared by 4 bases and J by 4 bases, with 3 bases of the junction left unmatched.

The genes are TRBV19 and TRBJ2-1; 12 bases fit TRBD2. Germline V gene lookup returns CDR1 LNHDA and CDR2 SQIVND (reference sequence). J was trimmed by 8 bases and V by 8 bases; bases with no gene match: 7. CDR3 size: 14 residues. Here the CDR3 DNA reads TGTGCCAGTTCGACTAGCGGGAGTCCCCATGAGCAGTTCTTC. This sequence encodes CASSTSGSPHEQFF.

The chain joins TRBV7-9 to TRBJ1-4, with D maybe TRBD1 (6 bases). V dropped 5 bases and J dropped 0 bases, with 16 bases sitting between them. The CDR3 contains 17 residues. Germline values: CDR1 SEHNR, CDR2 FQNEAQ (reference sequence). CDR3 residues: CASSPGRGKATNEKLFF. DNA of the CDR3: TGTGCCAGCAGCCCCGGAAGGGGGAAAGCAACTAATGAAAAACTGTTTTTT.

As for this clone: The sample has other DNA sequences that encode this CDR3 too. The CDR3: CASRLYSNQPQHF. CDR3 sequence (DNA): TGTGCCAGCAGGCTATATAGCAATCAGCCCCAGCATTTT. The chain employs TRBV6-5 and TRBJ1-5; no definite D call. CDR1 is MNHEY and CDR2 is SVGAGI in the germline V gene. The CDR3 consists of 13 residues. V gave up 6 bases and J gave up 0 bases, with 6 bases separating them.

As regards this clone: This specimen includes other DNA sequences encoding the same CDR3. J is TRBJ1-2 and V is TRBV9; 8 bases map to TRBD1. CDR1 and CDR2 (germline): SGDLS, YYNGEE. V dropped 0 bases and J dropped 4; count of bases not matched to a gene: 2. The CDR3 contains 14 residues. The CDR3 DNA reads as TGTGCCAGCAGCGTAGAAGGACAGGGCTATGGCTACACCTTC. It translates to CASSVEGQGYGYTF.

The CDR3 coding sequence is TGTGCCAGCAGCTTGGGACTAGCGGGGATCTACGAGCAGTACTTC. Translating gives CASSLGLAGIYEQYF. This rearrangement joins TRBV5-4 to TRBJ2-7; 11 bases are a match to TRBD2. The CDR3 contains 15 residues. With V trimmed by 0 bases and J by 3 bases, 2 bases remained unmatched. CDR1 is SGHNT, CDR2 YYREEE, per germline (reference sequence).